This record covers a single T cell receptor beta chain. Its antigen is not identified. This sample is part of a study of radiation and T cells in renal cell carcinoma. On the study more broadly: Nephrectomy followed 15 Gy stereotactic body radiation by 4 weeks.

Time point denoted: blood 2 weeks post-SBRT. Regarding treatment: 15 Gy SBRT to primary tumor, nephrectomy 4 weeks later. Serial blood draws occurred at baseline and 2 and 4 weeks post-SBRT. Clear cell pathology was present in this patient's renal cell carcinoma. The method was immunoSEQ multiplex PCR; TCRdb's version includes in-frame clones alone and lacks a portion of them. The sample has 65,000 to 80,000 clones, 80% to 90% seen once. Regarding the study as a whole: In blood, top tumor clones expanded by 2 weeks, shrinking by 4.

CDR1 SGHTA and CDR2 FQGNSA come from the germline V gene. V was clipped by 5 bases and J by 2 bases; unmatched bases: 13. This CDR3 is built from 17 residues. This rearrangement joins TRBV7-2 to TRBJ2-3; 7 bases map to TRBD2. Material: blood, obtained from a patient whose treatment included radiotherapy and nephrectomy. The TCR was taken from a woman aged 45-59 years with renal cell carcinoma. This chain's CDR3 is CASSPYRLAGHTDTQYF. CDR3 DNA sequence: TGTGCCAGCAGCCCCTACCGACTAGCAGGACACACAGATACGCAGTATTTT.